Below, 20 T cell receptor beta chains from the same sample are listed, as sequenced in a study of molecular identifiers for immune sequencing clone quantification. TCRdb independently ran MiXCR on the PCR reads; one entry per CDR3 protein. The sample includes a few hundred thousand distinct CDR3 sequences, about 22% of them seen just once. Source material: naive CD8+ T cells from blood, with Jurkat cell RNA spiked in. Subset denoted: FACS-sorted CD8+CD4-CCR7+CD45RA+ naive T cells. These receptors originate from a human donor in good health. Some libraries in this study had Jurkat cell RNA spiked in.

At least ten counts were recorded for this clonotype. This rearrangement joins TRBV6-5 to TRBJ2-7; tentative D call: TRBD1 (6 bases). The V gene lost 5 bases and the J gene lost 3 bases, with 8 bases spanning the gap. The germline CDR1 and CDR2 sequences are MNHEY and SVGAGI. This CDR3 has 12 residues. CDR3: CASSMTGYEQYF. The CDR3 DNA sequence: TGTGCCAGCAGTATGACAGGCTACGAGCAGTACTTC.

The table lists this clonotype with a few counts. A much larger clone lies one base from this, so it may be a read error. This sequence joins TRBV7-2 and TRBJ1-5; D gene unclear. Germline V CDR1 and CDR2: SGHTA, FQGNSA. Trimming shortened V by 1 base and J by 2 bases, and 9 bases separated the two germline ends. The length of the CDR3 is 15 residues. In nucleotides, the CDR3 is TGTGCCAGCAGCTTAGAGGGCAACGGCAATCAGCCCCAGCATTTT. It encodes CASSLEGNGNQPQHF.

This clonotype was counted at least ten times. This rearrangement joins TRBV19 to TRBJ1-5, with D unclear. Per the germline V gene, CDR1 is LNHDA and CDR2 is SQIVND (reference sequence). The V end was cut by 5 bases, the J end by 0 bases, with 11 bases between. The CDR3 is made up of 15 amino acids. CDR3 nucleotides: TGTGCCAGTAGTCCGGCGGAGTATAGCAATCAGCCCCAGCATTTT. Protein product: CASSPAEYSNQPQHF.

This clonotype has at least ten counts. This chain connects TRBV20-1 to TRBJ1-3, with unresolved D. Germline CDR1 and CDR2: DFQATT and SNEGSKA (reference sequence). The CDR3 is made up of 12 amino acids. The V end was cut by 4 bases, the J end by 2 bases, with 6 bases between. The CDR3: CSANGAGNTIYF. The CDR3 DNA reads as TGCAGTGCTAATGGGGCTGGAAACACCATATATTTT.

This clonotype was counted only a few times. V usage is TRBV3-1 and J usage is TRBJ2-2; a possible D gene is TRBD2 (6 bases). The CDR3 loop spans 17 amino acids. The V gene lost 0 bases and the J gene lost 5 bases, with 16 bases spanning the gap. CDR1 and CDR2 (germline): LGHDT, YNNKEL (reference sequence). The chain's CDR3 is CASSQDYPGSLTGELFF. The CDR3 nucleotides are TGTGCCAGCAGCCAAGATTACCCCGGGAGTCTTACCGGGGAGCTGTTTTTT.

Here the CDR3 reads CASSPYHNSEQYF. DNA for the CDR3: TGTGCCAGCAGCCCCTACCATAATTCCGAGCAGTACTTC. This chain connects TRBV7-3 to TRBJ2-7; D unclear. V was clipped by 5 bases and J by 6 bases, with 14 bases between them. Germline CDR1 SGHTA, CDR2 FQGTGA. This CDR3 contains 13 residues.

This clonotype appeared many times. The chain uses TRBV29-1 and TRBJ2-3, with 9 bases identical to TRBD2. With 4 bases clipped from V and 7 bases from J, the junction kept 6 bases outside the gene matches. The CDR3 runs 13 residues. Germline lookup yields CDR1 SQVTM and CDR2 ANQGSEA. The CDR3 DNA sequence: TGCAGCGTTGTCAGCGGGAGGACAAATACGCAGTATTTT. Translated, it gives CSVVSGRTNTQYF.

This clonotype has more than one count but fewer than ten. The chain carries TRBV9 and TRBJ1-2; D may be TRBD1 (5 bases). Trimming removed 6 bases at V and 3 bases at J, with 21 bases between. CDR1 is SGDLS and CDR2 is YYNGEE in the germline V gene. There are 16 residues in the CDR3. This CDR3 is CASNENQGLSDYGYTF. The CDR3 nucleotides read TGTGCCAGCAACGAAAACCAGGGTCTTAGTGACTATGGCTACACCTTC.

This clonotype was seen a few times. Sequence at one end of the junction differs from germline and may be a read error. The chain employs TRBV30 and TRBJ2-1; 8 bases align to TRBD1. Germline V gene sequence: CDR1 GTSNPN, CDR2 SVGIG (reference sequence). The CDR3 has 11 residues. The CDR3 sequence: CAWSSGQGAVF. CDR3 nucleotides: TGTGCCTGGAGTTCTGGACAGGGCGCTGTCTTC. Full variable domain (outside the CDR3, taken from reference TRBV30 and TRBJ2-1): SQTIHQWPATLVQPVGSPLSLECTVEGTSNPNLYWYRQAAGRGLQLLFYSVGIGQISSEVPQNLSASRPQDRQFILSSKKLLLSDSGFYLCAWSSGQGAVFGPGTRLTVL.

About this clonotype itself: A read error may be the cause here, since a much bigger clone is one base away. This chain joins TRBV27 and TRBJ2-7, with 7 nucleotides matching TRBD1. The CDR3 consists of 12 residues. CDR1 is MNHEY, CDR2 SMNVEV, per germline (reference sequence). CDR3 amino acids: CASSRGQNEQCF. The CDR3 nucleotides are TGTGCCAGCAGTAGGGGGCAAAACGAGCAGTGCTTC.

Remarks on this clonotype: Given a much more abundant clone one base away, this may be a read error. The rearrangement links TRBV6-2 or TRBV6-3 to TRBJ1-5; D gene uncertain. This CDR3 is built from 14 residues. Germline V lookup: CDR1 MNHEY, CDR2 SVGEGT. DNA of the CDR3: TGTGCCAGCACTTCCGTGGGGATCAATCGGCCCCAGCATTTT. This codes for CASTSVGINRPQHF.

This clonotype was recorded a few times. The genes are TRBV20-1 and TRBJ1-2; D unresolved. The CDR3 has 13 amino acids. V dropped 0 bases and J dropped 4 bases, with 9 bases sitting between them. Germline assignment: CDR1 DFQATT and CDR2 SNEGSKA (reference sequence). The CDR3 DNA sequence: TGCAGTGCTAGAGATGAACGGTTCTATGGCTACACCTTC. Its protein product is CSARDERFYGYTF.

With regard to this clonotype: A much larger clone is a single base away; this may be a read error. In nucleotides, the CDR3 is TGCAGTGCTAGAGGAGTGGACAATGAAGCTTTCTTT. This gives the protein CSARGVDNEAFF. The rearrangement joins TRBV20-1 to TRBJ1-1; D perhaps matches TRBD1 (5 bases). V was cut by 1 base and J by 7 bases, with 10 bases left in between. The CDR3 runs 12 residues. Germline assignment: CDR1 DFQATT and CDR2 SNEGSKA (reference sequence).

V and J are TRBV5-4 and TRBJ2-2, with D perhaps matching TRBD1 (5 bases). The CDR3 spans 15 residues. Germline assignment: CDR1 SGHNT and CDR2 YYREEE (reference sequence). Trimming stripped 0 bases from V and 2 bases from J, with 8 bases between. CDR3 coding DNA: TGTGCCAGCAGCTTGGTCCAGGGAAACACCGGGGAGCTGTTTTTT. This sequence encodes CASSLVQGNTGELFF. The full variable domain, completed using reference TRBV5-4 and TRBJ2-2, is ETGVTQSPTHLIKTRGQQVTLRCSSQSGHNTVSWYQQALGQGPQFIFQYYREEENGRGNFPPRFSGLQFPNYSSELNVNALELDDSALYLCASSLVQGNTGELFFGEGSRLTVL.

At least ten counts were recorded for this clonotype. The chain combines TRBV19 with TRBJ2-3; D gene uncertain. V lost 1 base to trimming and J lost 4 bases, with 9 bases between them. The CDR3 spans 14 residues. Germline assignment: CDR1 LNHDA and CDR2 SQIVND (reference sequence). For the CDR3, the DNA is TGTGCCAGTAGTATAGGGGCTTCGGCAGATACGCAGTATTTT. Translated: CASSIGASADTQYF.

In this sample, this clonotype turned up a few times. The V call is TRBV7-9, the J call TRBJ2-5; TRBD1 is a possible D gene (6 bases). Germline CDR1 is SEHNR and CDR2 is FQNEAQ (reference sequence). CDR3 length: 13 amino acids. Trimming removed 5 bases at V and 5 bases at J, with 12 bases between. The CDR3 DNA is TGTGCCAGCAGCGACACAGGGTATGAGACCCAGTACTTC. This sequence encodes CASSDTGYETQYF.

The chain joins TRBV7-6 to TRBJ2-2; D is perhaps TRBD1 (7 bases). Looked up from germline, CDR1 is SGHVS and CDR2 is FNYEAQ. Trimming stripped 5 bases from V and 4 bases from J, with 14 bases between. The CDR3 is 15 amino acids. CDR3: CASSIGTAGTGELFF. The CDR3 nucleotides are TGTGCCAGCAGCATTGGGACAGCGGGCACCGGGGAGCTGTTTTTT.

Notes on this clonotype: A much bigger clone sits one base away, suggesting this may be a read error. This rearrangement joins TRBV5-3 to TRBJ1-4; 11 bases are a match to TRBD1. TRBV5-3 is recorded as an ORF, its role being uncertain. There are 15 residues in the CDR3. The CDR3 nucleotides read TGTGCCAGCAGCTCAGACCTGGGACAGGGGGGAGAACCGTTTTTT. It encodes CASSSDLGQGGEPFF.

This clonotype appeared a few times. The rearrangement links TRBV3-1 to TRBJ2-5, with TRBD2 matching over 7 bases. In germline, CDR1 is LGHDT, CDR2 YNNKEL (reference sequence). The trim removed 5 bases at V and 5 bases at J, leaving 11 bases unmatched. This CDR3 comprises 15 residues. The CDR3 nucleotides read TGTGCCAGCAGCTTAAGGCGGGAGTACGTGGAGACCCAGTACTTC. Translated, it gives CASSLRREYVETQYF.

This clonotype has only a few counts. This sequence joins TRBV19 and TRBJ1-2; no definite D call. The length of the CDR3 is 13 residues. Germline-derived CDR1 and CDR2 are LNHDA and SQIVND (reference sequence). The V gene lost 7 bases and the J gene lost 1 base, with 10 bases spanning the gap. This chain's CDR3 is CASNPYINYGYTF. The CDR3 bases are TGTGCCAGTAACCCTTACATTAACTATGGCTACACCTTC. Filled out from reference TRBV19 and TRBJ1-2, the complete variable domain reads DGGITQSPKYLFRKEGQNVTLSCEQNLNHDAMYWYRQDPGQGLRLIYYSQIVNDFQKGDIAEGYSVSREKKESFPLTVTSAQKNPTAFYLCASNPYINYGYTFGSGTRLTVV.